This TCR beta chain originates from a study of shared T cell receptors in the human thymus. The germline gives CDR1 KGHSH, CDR2 LQKENI. The ends lost 0 bases at V and 9 bases at J; junction bases unmatched: 1. The CDR3 sequence is 14 residues long. TCRdb's table, derived via immunoSEQ multiplex PCR, lists solely in-frame clones and lacks some. The sample yields about 730,000 clones, 80% to 90% seen once. This sample also appeared in a second study, on human thymus T cells. As reported in that work: V and J genes seemed to be used with bias in thymic and blood repertoires.

The rearrangement links TRBV18 to TRBJ1-6, with 8 bases fitting TRBD1. The TCR originated in a girl under three years old with a congenital heart defect. Input material: thymocytes. CDR3: CASSPPGQGSPLHF. For the CDR3, the DNA is TGTGCCAGCTCACCACCAGGACAGGGTTCACCCCTCCACTTT.